This T cell receptor beta chain was captured by sequencing in a study of blood T cells in healthy people across ages. Together with a sample-barcoded 5' primer, a J-beta primer mix was included in a second PCR lasting about 7 to 11 cycles. A 12-random-nucleotide template-switch adaptor tagged each cDNA molecule. In TCRdb, the 5' RACE reads were re-called with MiXCR into one record per CDR3 protein. The top ten hold around a quarter of the sample, which has hundreds of thousands of distinct CDR3 sequences, around 68% seen once. The germline CDR1 and CDR2 sequences are MNHEY and SVGAGI. The CDR3 consists of 20 residues. J gave up 0 bases and V 1 base, and 16 bases lay outside the gene matches.

The chain combines TRBV6-5 with TRBJ2-5; 8 bases are a match to TRBD2. The source is a young man in good health. Input material: blood. The CDR3 bases are TGTGCCAGCAGTTACTTGGAGGGCCGCGGGGGGCTCAGGTACCAAGAGACCCAGTACTTC. It codes for CASSYLEGRGGLRYQETQYF.